The present T cell receptor (beta chain) was sequenced within a study of cytomegalovirus exposure and HLA in healthy donors. Points on this clone: Antigen: not known.

A multiplex PCR was run with 60 Vbeta primers and 13 Jbeta primers. Clones were sequenced by immunoSEQ multiplex PCR, and TCRdb holds only the in-frame ones, with some missing. This table holds 200,000 to 250,000 clones, around 85% found once. Broader study findings: It was 164 TCR beta chains that were listed as cytomegalovirus-associated. In all likelihood, a cluster of highly shared sequence variants was a sequencing artifact. While the bulk of TCR sequences proved rare, some public TCRs turned up in many donors.

CDR3 size: 12 residues. CDR1 and CDR2 (germline): MNHNS, SASEGT. Trimming took 4 bases from V and 6 from J, leaving 10 bases between them. J is TRBJ2-7 and V is TRBV6-1; TRBD2 is a possible D gene (5 bases). The sequencing sample was made of PBMCs. This receptor was taken from a human donor in good health. In DNA, the CDR3 is TGTGCCAGCAGTGCCGTCGGGATCGAGCAGTACTTC. Translation: CASSAVGIEQYF.